The entry below describes one T cell receptor (beta chain). Its target is unknown. These data are taken from a study of shared clonotypes between healthy human individuals. Study-wide results and limits: Rarefaction indicated that sorted-subset sequencing remained incomplete although depth was large. Represented diversity (both genetic and exposure-history) was limited by the small number of donors.

Produced via immunoSEQ multiplex PCR; TCRdb's table is partial and in-frame only. This table holds over a million clones, just under 99% found once. The sequence was obtained from a man aged 30 to 39 in good health. The material sequenced was naive CD4+ T cells sorted from blood. Specified subset: CD45RA+ positively selected.

In DNA, the CDR3 is TGTGCCAGCAGCACCTCACATCTAGCGGGAGGACTCCAAGAGACCCAGTACTTC. Its protein is CASSTSHLAGGLQETQYF. V and J are TRBV13 and TRBJ2-5; TRBD2 matches 11 bases. The CDR3 has 18 amino acids. CDR1 is PRHDT and CDR2 is FYEKMQ in the germline V gene (reference sequence). V trimming: 5 bases; J trimming: 1 base; junction bases outside the gene matches: 12.